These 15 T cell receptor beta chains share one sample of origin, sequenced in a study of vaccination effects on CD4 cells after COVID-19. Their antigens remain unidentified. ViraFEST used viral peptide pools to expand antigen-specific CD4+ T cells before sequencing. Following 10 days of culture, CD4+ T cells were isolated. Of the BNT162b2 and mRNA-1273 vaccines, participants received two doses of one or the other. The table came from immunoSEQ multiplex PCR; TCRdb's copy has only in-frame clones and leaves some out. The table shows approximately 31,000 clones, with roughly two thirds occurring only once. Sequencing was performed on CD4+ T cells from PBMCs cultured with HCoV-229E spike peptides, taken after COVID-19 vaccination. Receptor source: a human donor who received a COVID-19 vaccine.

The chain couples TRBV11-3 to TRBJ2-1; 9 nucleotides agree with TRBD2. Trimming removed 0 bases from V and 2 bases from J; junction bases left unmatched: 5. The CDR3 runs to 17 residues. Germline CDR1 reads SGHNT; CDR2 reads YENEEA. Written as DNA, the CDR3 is TGTGCCAGCAGCTTAGAAAGAGCGGGGGGACCCTACAATGAGCAGTTCTTC. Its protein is CASSLERAGGPYNEQFF.

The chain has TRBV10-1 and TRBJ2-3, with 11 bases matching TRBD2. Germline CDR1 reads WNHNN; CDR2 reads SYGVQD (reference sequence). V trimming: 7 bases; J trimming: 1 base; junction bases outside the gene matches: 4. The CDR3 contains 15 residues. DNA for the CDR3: TGCGCCAGCAACACGGGACTAGCGGGCACAGATACGCAGTATTTT. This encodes CASNTGLAGTDTQYF.

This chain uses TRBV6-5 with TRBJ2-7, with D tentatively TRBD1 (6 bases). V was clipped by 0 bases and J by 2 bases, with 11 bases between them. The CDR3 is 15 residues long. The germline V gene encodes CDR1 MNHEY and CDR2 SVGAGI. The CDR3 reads CASSYSGGETYEQYF. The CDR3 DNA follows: TGTGCCAGCAGTTACTCAGGGGGAGAAACCTACGAGCAGTACTTC.

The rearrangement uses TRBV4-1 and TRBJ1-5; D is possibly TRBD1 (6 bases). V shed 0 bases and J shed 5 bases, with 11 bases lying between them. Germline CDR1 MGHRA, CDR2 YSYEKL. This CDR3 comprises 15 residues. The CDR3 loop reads CASSQDQDRYQPQHF. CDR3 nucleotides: TGCGCCAGCAGCCAAGACCAGGACAGATATCAGCCCCAGCATTTT.

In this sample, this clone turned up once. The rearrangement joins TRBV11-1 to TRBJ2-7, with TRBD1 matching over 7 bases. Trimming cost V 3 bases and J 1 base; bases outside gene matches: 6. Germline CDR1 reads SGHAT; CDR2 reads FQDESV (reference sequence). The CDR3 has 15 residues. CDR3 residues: CASSFRTGSSYEQYF. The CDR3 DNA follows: TGTGCCAGCAGCTTTAGGACAGGCTCATCCTACGAGCAGTACTTC.

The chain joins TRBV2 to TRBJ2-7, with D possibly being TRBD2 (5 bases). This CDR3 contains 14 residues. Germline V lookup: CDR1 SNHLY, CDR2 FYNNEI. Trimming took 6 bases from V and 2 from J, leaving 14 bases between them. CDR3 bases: TGTGCCAGCAGCGGTCTTGGACTTACCTACGAGCAGTACTTC. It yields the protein CASSGLGLTYEQYF.

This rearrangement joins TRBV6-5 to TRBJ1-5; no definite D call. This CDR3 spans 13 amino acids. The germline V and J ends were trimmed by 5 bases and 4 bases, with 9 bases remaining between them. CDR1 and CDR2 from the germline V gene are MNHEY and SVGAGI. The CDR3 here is CASSPGRNQPQHF. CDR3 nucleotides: TGTGCCAGCAGTCCGGGCAGGAATCAGCCCCAGCATTTT.

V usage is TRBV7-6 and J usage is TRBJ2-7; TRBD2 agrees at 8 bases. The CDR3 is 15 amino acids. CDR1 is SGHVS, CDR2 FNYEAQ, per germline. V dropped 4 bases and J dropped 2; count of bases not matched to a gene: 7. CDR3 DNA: TGTGCCAGCAGCTCCCTAGTAGCGGGACCCTACGAGCAGTACTTC. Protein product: CASSSLVAGPYEQYF.

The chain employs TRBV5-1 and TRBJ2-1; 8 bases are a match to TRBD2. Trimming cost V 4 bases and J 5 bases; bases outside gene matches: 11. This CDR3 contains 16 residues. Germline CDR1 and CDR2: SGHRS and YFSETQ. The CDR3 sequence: CASSQLSGSGHNEQFF. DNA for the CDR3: TGCGCCAGCAGCCAGCTCAGCGGGAGTGGCCACAATGAGCAGTTCTTC.

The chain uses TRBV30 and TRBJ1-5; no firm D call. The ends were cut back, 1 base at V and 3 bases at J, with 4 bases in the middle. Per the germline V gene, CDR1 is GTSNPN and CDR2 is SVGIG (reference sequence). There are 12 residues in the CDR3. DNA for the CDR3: TGTGCCTGGAGTGGGCTCAATCAGCCCCAGCATTTT. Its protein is CAWSGLNQPQHF.

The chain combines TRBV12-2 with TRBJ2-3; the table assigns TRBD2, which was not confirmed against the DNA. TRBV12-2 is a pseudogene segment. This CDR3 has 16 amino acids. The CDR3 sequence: CASRSSPAGDRNTQYF. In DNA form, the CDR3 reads TGTGCAAGTCGCTCATCCCCAGCGGGAGATCGAAATACGCAGTATTTT.

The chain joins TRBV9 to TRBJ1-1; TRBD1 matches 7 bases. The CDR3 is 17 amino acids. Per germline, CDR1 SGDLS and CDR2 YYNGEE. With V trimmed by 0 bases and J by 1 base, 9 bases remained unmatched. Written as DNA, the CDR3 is TGTGCCAGCAGCGTAGGTCCCTCGAGGACAGGGAACACTGAAGCTTTCTTT. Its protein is CASSVGPSRTGNTEAFF.

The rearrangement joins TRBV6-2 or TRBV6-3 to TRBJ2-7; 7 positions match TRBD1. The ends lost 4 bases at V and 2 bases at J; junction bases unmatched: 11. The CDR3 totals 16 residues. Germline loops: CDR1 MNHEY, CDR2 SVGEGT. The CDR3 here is CASSSPSRTGPYEQYF. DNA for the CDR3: TGTGCCAGCAGTTCGCCATCCAGGACAGGACCCTACGAGCAGTACTTC.

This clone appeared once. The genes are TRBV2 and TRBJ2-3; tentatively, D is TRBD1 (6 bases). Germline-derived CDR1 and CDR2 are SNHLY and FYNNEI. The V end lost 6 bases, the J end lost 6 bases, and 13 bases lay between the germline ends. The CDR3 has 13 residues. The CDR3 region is CASRLGALDTQYF. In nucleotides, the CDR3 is TGTGCCAGCAGACTGGGGGCTCTGGATACGCAGTATTTT.

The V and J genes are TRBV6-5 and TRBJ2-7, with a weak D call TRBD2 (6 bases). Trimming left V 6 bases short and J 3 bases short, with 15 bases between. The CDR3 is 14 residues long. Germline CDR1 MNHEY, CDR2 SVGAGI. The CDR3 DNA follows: TGTGCCAGCAGCCGGGACTTCGGAAACTACGAGCAGTACTTC. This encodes CASSRDFGNYEQYF.